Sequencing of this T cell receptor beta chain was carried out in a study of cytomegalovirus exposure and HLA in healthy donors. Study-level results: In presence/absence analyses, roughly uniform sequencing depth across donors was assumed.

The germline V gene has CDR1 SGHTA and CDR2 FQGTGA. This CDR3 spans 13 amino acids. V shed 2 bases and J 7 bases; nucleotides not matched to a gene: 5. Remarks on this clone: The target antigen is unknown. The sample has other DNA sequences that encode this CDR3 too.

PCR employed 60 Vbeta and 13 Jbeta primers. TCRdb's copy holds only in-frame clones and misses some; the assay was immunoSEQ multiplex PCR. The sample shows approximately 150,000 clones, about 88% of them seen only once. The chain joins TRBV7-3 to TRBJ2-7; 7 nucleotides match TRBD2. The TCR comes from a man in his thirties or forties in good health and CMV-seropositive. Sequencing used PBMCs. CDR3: CASSLDRAGEQYF. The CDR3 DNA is TGTGCCAGCAGCTTAGATCGAGCGGGAGAGCAGTACTTC.